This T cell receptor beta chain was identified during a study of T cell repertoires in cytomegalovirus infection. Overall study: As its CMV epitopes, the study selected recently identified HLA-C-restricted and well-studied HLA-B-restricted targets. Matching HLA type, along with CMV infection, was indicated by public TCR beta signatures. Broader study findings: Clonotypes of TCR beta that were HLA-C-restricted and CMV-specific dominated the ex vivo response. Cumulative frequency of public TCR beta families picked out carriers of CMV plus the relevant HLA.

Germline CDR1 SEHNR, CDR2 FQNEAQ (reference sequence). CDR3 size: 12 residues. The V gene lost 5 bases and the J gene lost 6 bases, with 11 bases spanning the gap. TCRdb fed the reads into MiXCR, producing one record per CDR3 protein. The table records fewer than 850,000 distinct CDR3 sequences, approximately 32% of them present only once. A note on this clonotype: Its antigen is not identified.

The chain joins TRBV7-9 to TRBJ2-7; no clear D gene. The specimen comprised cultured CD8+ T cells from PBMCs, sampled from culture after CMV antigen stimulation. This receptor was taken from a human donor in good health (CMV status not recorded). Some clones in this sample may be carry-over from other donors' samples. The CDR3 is CASSLRVSEQYF. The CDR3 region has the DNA TGTGCCAGCAGCCTTCGGGTCTCCGAGCAGTACTTC.